This T cell receptor (beta chain) was identified during a study of T cell changes during pregnancy in multiple sclerosis. Assay used: immunoSEQ multiplex PCR; TCRdb lists only in-frame clones, some missing. The table shows 59,000 or so clones, with 92% occurring only once. The CDR3 covers 13 residues. V was pared by 7 bases and J by 1 base, with 5 bases of the junction left unmatched. CDR1 is SQVTM and CDR2 is ANQGSEA in the germline V gene. The rearrangement joins TRBV29-1 to TRBJ2-3, with 7 bases fitting TRBD1. The sequence derives from a female donor in good health, enrolled as a control in a pregnancy study. The sequencing used peripheral blood, collected in the third trimester of pregnancy. For the CDR3, the DNA is TGCAGCGCTTCGGGACAGCGCACAGATACGCAGTATTTT. Protein product: CSASGQRTDTQYF.